The entry that follows covers one TCR beta chain sequence. Its matching antigen is unknown. A deep-level run was used for the assay. Replicate PCRs for sorted subsets used about 200 ng DNA; this equaled 30,000 to 35,000 T cell genomes. Produced via immunoSEQ multiplex PCR; TCRdb's table is partial and in-frame only. The sample includes some 2,100,000 clones, 93% of them seen just once. The entry originates in a study of shared clonotypes between healthy human individuals. Study-wide findings and caveats: In general, naive subsets displayed greater estimated richness than memory subsets did.

The naive CD8 population came from CD45RO-negative cells selected for CCR7, without terminally differentiated effector memory CD45RA+ cells. All participating donors were Caucasian adults from Nashville, Tennessee. Sample: naive CD8+ T cells from PBMCs. The clonotype comes from a man between 18 and 29 years old in good health. Some clones in this sample may be carry-over from other donors' samples.

The CDR3 loop is CAWTQSDEQFF. CDR3 coding DNA: TGTGCCTGGACACAGTCGGATGAGCAGTTCTTC. V usage is TRBV30 and J usage is TRBJ2-1; D not certain. The CDR3 has 11 amino acids. Trimming pared 4 bases from V and 8 bases from J, leaving 9 bases between. Germline CDR1 is GTSNPN and CDR2 is SVGIG (reference sequence).